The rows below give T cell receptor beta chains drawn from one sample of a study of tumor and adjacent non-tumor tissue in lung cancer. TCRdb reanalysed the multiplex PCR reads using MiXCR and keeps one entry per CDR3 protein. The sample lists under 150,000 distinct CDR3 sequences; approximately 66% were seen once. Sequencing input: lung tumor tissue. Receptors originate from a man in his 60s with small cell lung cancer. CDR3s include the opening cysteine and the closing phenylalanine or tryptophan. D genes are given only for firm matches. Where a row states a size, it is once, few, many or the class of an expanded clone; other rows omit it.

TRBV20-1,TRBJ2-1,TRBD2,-,TGCAGTGCTAGAGAAGGGACTAGCGGGAAGGGTGAGCAGTTCTTC,CSAREGTSGKGEQFF
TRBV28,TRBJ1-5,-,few,TGTGCCAGCAGTTTCGCAGGGCAAGGGGATCAGCCCCAGCATTTT,CASSFAGQGDQPQHF
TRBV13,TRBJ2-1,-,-,TGTACCAGCAGCCCAAAGCATAGGGAGGTCGCGTACAATGAGCAGTTCTTC,CTSSPKHREVAYNEQFF
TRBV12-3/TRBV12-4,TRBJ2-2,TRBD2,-,TGTACCAGCAGTTTGAGGCTAGCGGGCACCGGGGAGTTGTTTTTT,CTSSLRLAGTGELFF
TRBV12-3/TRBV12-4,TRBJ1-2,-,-,TGTGCCAGCAGCCCTTTGAGGAACTATGGCTACACCTTC,CASSPLRNYGYTF
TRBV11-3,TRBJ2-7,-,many,TGTGCCAGCAGCTACGGGCAGGGAAGTGGGCACGAGCAGTACTTC,CASSYGQGSGHEQYF
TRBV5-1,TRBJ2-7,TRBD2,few,TGCGCCAGCAGCTTTGTGGGAGGGCCCGTCGTCGAGCAGTACTTC,CASSFVGGPVVEQYF
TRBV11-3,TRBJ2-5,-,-,TGTGTCAGCAGCTTAGGAGGGGCACGAGATACCCAGTACTTC,CVSSLGGARDTQYF
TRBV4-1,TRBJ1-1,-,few,TGCGCCAGCAGCCAAGGCGGAGGAGCTTTCTTT,CASSQGGGAFF
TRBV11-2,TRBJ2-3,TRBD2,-,TGTGCCAGCAACTCTACTCCCGGTAGCGGGAGGGAAACCGGCTTCACAGATACGCAGTATTTT,CASNSTPGSGRETGFTDTQYF
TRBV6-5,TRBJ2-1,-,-,TGTGCCAGCAAGGGGTACTCCTACAATGAGCAGTTCTTC,CASKGYSYNEQFF
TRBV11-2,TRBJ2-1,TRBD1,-,TGTGACAGCAGCTACCGGGACAGGGGGAATGAGCGGTTCTTC,CDSSYRDRGNERFF
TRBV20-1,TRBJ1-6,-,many,TGCAGTGCTAGAGATAATGAAGGGCAGGGTTCGGATTCACCCCTCCACTTT,CSARDNEGQGSDSPLHF
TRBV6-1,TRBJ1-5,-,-,TGTGCCAGCAGAGAATTCAGGGGAGGGGATCAGCTCCAGCATTTT,CASREFRGGDQLQHF
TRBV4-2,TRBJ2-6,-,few,TGTGCCAGCAGCTATAGATCCTCGTCTGGGGTCAACGTCCTGACTTTC,CASSYRSSSGVNVLTF
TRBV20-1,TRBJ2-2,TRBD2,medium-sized,TGCAGTGCCGCCCCTCCGACTAGCGGGAGAGTCGGGGAGCTGTTTTTT,CSAAPPTSGRVGELFF
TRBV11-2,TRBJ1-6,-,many,TGTGCCAGCAGCTTAACTTTGAATTCACCCCTCCACTTT,CASSLTLNSPLHF
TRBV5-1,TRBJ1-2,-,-,TGCGTCAGCAGCTCCCCCGGGGCAGGGCCCCGGGGCTATGTCTACACCTTC,CVSSSPGAGPRGYVYTF
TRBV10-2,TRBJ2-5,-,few,TGCGCCAGCAGGAGGGGGTTTCAAGAGACCCAGTACTTC,CASRRGFQETQYF
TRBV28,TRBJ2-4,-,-,TGTGCCAGCAGTGGGCAGCTAAACATTCAGTACTTC,CASSGQLNIQYF
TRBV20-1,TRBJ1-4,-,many,TGCAGTGCTACTTGGACAACAACTAATGAAAAACTGTTTTTT,CSATWTTTNEKLFF
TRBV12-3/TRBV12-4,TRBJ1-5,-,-,TGTGCCAGCAGCCTAAAGGGGGACCTCAATCAGCCCCAGCATTTT,CASSLKGDLNQPQHF
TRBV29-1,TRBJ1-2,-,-,TGCAGCGTCGCAAGGGTAGAGTATGGCTACACCTTT,CSVARVEYGYTF
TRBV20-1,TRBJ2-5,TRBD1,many,TGCAGTGCTAGAGTCTTAGGGGGCGCCGGGAAGACCCAGTACTTC,CSARVLGGAGKTQYF
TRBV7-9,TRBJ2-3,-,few,TGTGCCAGCACCTATGCGGTTTCTAGCACAGATACGCAGTATTTT,CASTYAVSSTDTQYF
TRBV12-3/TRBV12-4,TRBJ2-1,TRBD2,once,TGTGCCAGCACCATAGCGGGAGTAGTGAAAGAGCAGTTCTTC,CASTIAGVVKEQFF
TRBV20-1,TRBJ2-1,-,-,TGCAGTGCAGGGGCAGAGCACTTCTTC,CSAGAEHFF
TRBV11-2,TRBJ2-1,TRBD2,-,TGTGATAGCAGCCGGGAGGGTAGTACGGCCCTCCATGAGCAGTTCTTC,CDSSREGSTALHEQFF
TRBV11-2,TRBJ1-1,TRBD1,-,TGTGCCAGCAACACCAGACAGGGCATGAACATTGAAGCTTTCTTT,CASNTRQGMNIEAFF
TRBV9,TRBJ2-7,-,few,TGTGCCAGCAGCGTAGGCAGGGCGGACGAGCAGTACTTC,CASSVGRADEQYF
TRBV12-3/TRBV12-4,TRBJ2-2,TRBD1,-,TGTGACAGCGGTTTCTCTGGGACAGACACCAGGGAGCTGTTTTTT,CDSGFSGTDTRELFF
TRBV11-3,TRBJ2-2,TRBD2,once,TGTGCCAGCAGCCCGAAGGGACTAACGGGAGGGCCCTCGTATTGGGAGCTGTTTTTT,CASSPKGLTGGPSYWELFF
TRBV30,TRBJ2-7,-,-,TGTGCCTGGAGTGTACGGCCCTCGTGTGAGCAGTACTTC,CAWSVRPSCEQYF
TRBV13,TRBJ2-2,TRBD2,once,TGTACCAGCAGTAAGCGGGAGCGGTTTGCGAACACCGGGGAGCTGTTTTTT,CTSSKRERFANTGELFF
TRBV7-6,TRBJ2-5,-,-,TGTGCCAGCAACTTAGGGGGGGCCAGGGAGACCCAGTACTTC,CASNLGGARETQYF
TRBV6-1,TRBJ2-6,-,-,TGTGTCAGCAGTCGCGCTCAGAGTTCTGGGGCCAACGTCCTGACTTTC,CVSSRAQSSGANVLTF
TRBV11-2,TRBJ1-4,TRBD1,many,TGTGCCAGCAGTTCCCGGGACAGGGCTAATGAAAAACTGTTTTTT,CASSSRDRANEKLFF
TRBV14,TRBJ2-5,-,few,TGTGCCAGCAGCCTTTTTCAAGAGACCCAGTACTTC,CASSLFQETQYF
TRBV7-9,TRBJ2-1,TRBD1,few,TGTGCCAGCAGCTTAATAGGGGGCGGTGAGCAGTTCTTC,CASSLIGGGEQFF
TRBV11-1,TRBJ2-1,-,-,TGTGCCAGCAGCCCCCCCGACCAGGGGTTGAATGAGCAGTTGTTC,CASSPPDQGLNEQLF
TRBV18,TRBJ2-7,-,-,TGTGCCAGCTCACCAGGGCTTGACTACGAGCAGTACTTC,CASSPGLDYEQYF
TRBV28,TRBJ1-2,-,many,TGTGCCAGCAGTTTAATTTGGCATAGAGCTAACTATGGCTACACCTTC,CASSLIWHRANYGYTF
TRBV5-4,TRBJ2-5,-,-,TGTGCCAGCAGCTCACGGACGGTACAAGAGGCCCAGTACTTC,CASSSRTVQEAQYF
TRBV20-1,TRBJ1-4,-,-,TGCAGTGCTAGTTCCAGGGACAAAAAGCTGTTTTTT,CSASSRDKKLFF
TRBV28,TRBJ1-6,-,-,TGTGCCAACAGTTTAGCCCTCCCGAATTCACCCCTCCACTTT,CANSLALPNSPLHF